These 32 T cell receptor beta chains came from one sample sequenced in a study of early T cells in non-severe SARS-CoV-2 infection. From the 5' RACE reads, TCRdb called clonotypes with MiXCR, one entry per CDR3 protein. The sample shows about 46,000 distinct CDR3 sequences, 5% to 6% of them seen only once. The sample here was whole blood, taken at baseline. The receptor set was obtained from an adult who was a healthcare worker with PCR-confirmed SARS-CoV-2 infection or an uninfected control (not recorded which).

A few counts support this clonotype. The rearrangement links TRBV29-1 to TRBJ2-1; 11 nucleotides match TRBD2. Trimming cost V 3 bases and J 4 bases; bases outside gene matches: 5. Germline values: CDR1 SQVTM, CDR2 ANQGSEA. This CDR3 region has 15 residues. The CDR3 nucleotides read TGCAGCGTTGACGGGGGGACTAGCGGTTACAATGAGCAGTTCTTC. Amino acid sequence: CSVDGGTSGYNEQFF.

The genes are TRBV13 and TRBJ1-1, with 10 bases lining up with TRBD1. The CDR3 extends over 15 amino acids. V was clipped by 2 bases and J by 5 bases; unmatched bases: 5. Per germline, CDR1 PRHDT and CDR2 FYEKMQ (reference sequence). CDR3 sequence reads: CASSLWTGGGTEAFF. The CDR3 nucleotides read TGTGCCAGCAGCTTATGGACAGGGGGAGGGACTGAAGCTTTCTTT.

This clonotype has ten or more counts. The chain links TRBV6-6 to TRBJ1-2; maybe TRBD1 (6 bases). Trimming left V 7 bases short and J 3 bases short, with 12 bases between. The V gene's germline CDR1 is MNHNY and CDR2 SVGAGI (reference sequence). The CDR3 sequence is 13 residues long. CDR3 residues: CASTGAVDYGYTF. The CDR3 DNA sequence: TGTGCCAGCACGGGGGCGGTGGACTATGGCTACACCTTC.

This clonotype was counted ten times or more. This chain joins TRBV18 and TRBJ2-7, with D tentatively TRBD2 (5 bases). Trimming cost V 3 bases and J 0 bases, with 15 bases left between them. The CDR3 spans 16 residues. CDR1 KGHSH and CDR2 LQKENI come from the germline V gene. The CDR3 loop reads CASSPVSPGTSYEQYF. CDR3 nucleotide sequence: TGTGCCAGCTCACCCGTGAGTCCGGGAACCTCCTACGAGCAGTACTTC.

This clonotype was detected only a few times. The chain is built from TRBV4-1 and TRBJ2-3; 11 bases fit TRBD2. This CDR3 spans 16 amino acids. The junction had 8 bases not matched to a gene; V was cut back by 0 bases and J by 9 bases. Germline values: CDR1 MGHRA, CDR2 YSYEKL. The CDR3 coding sequence is TGCGCCAGCAGCCAAGATGAGGTAGCGGGAGGGCGAACGCAGTATTTT. This translates into CASSQDEVAGGRTQYF.

This clonotype was counted ten times or more. The gene calls are TRBV3-1 and TRBJ1-5, with D possibly matching TRBD1 (5 bases). This CDR3 is 14 amino acids long. V lost 3 bases to trimming and J lost 3 bases, with 9 bases between them. Germline V gives CDR1 LGHDT, CDR2 YNNKEL (reference sequence). In DNA form, the CDR3 reads TGTGCCAGCAGCCACGGGGACCCCAATCAGCCCCAGCATTTT. Amino acid sequence: CASSHGDPNQPQHF.

This clonotype turned up a few times. The gene calls are TRBV28 and TRBJ2-5, with a weak D call TRBD1 (6 bases). The germline V gene has CDR1 MDHEN and CDR2 SYDVKM. V was trimmed by 6 bases and J by 0 bases, leaving 11 bases between them. The length of the CDR3 is 14 residues. In DNA form, the CDR3 reads TGTGCCAGCAGGGAAACAGGGTACCAAGAGACCCAGTACTTC. Translating it yields CASRETGYQETQYF.

This clonotype has more than one count but fewer than ten. This chain joins TRBV10-3 and TRBJ2-7, with D maybe TRBD2 (5 bases). This CDR3 contains 13 residues. V gave up 2 bases and J gave up 11 bases, with 16 bases separating them. The germline CDR1 and CDR2 sequences are ENHRY and SYGVKD. The CDR3 sequence is CAISEEAESLKYF. In DNA form, the CDR3 reads TGTGCCATCAGTGAGGAAGCGGAATCATTGAAGTACTTC.

This sequence joins TRBV5-5 and TRBJ1-5; 10 nucleotides align to TRBD1. CDR1 is SGHKS and CDR2 is YYEKEE in the germline V gene (reference sequence). This CDR3 is 17 amino acids long. J lost 5 bases, V lost 4 bases, and 12 bases had no gene match. CDR3 DNA: TGTGCCAGCAGCCCGGGACAGGGGAAGGGTTGGGATCAGCCCCAGCATTTT. This codes for CASSPGQGKGWDQPQHF.

This clonotype appeared many times. This chain connects TRBV3-1 to TRBJ2-3; perhaps D is TRBD1 or TRBD2 (5 bases each). The V end lost 4 bases, the J end lost 1 base, and 15 bases lay between the germline ends. The CDR3 covers 16 residues. The germline gives CDR1 LGHDT, CDR2 YNNKEL (reference sequence). Here the CDR3 DNA reads TGTGCCAGCAGCCTAAGACCGGGGCTCGGCACAGATACGCAGTATTTT. Its translation is CASSLRPGLGTDTQYF.

The table lists this clonotype with a few counts. The genes are TRBV3-1 and TRBJ1-2; unclear D gene. The CDR3 runs to 13 residues. V was trimmed by 4 bases and J by 0 bases, leaving 6 bases between them. Germline-derived CDR1 and CDR2 are LGHDT and YNNKEL (reference sequence). The CDR3 DNA follows: TGTGCCAGCAGCCCCAGCGCTAACTATGGCTACACCTTC. It is translated as CASSPSANYGYTF.

This chain links TRBV6-5 with TRBJ2-5; D is undetermined. The CDR3 consists of 15 residues. Germline CDR1 is MNHEY and CDR2 is SVGAGI. Trimming took 8 bases from V and 4 from J, leaving 20 bases between them. The CDR3 nucleotides are TGTGCCAGCCGCCTTGAGCTAGGTTCCAGAGAGACCCAGTACTTC. Its protein is CASRLELGSRETQYF.

This clonotype was recorded at least ten times. DNA of the CDR3: TGCGCCAGCAGTGAAACCGGGACAGGCACAGATACGCAGTATTTT. Translated: CASSETGTGTDTQYF. This sequence joins TRBV10-2 and TRBJ2-3; 7 bases are a match to TRBD1. V trimming: 3 bases; J trimming: 1 base; junction bases outside the gene matches: 4. The CDR3 sequence is 15 residues long. Germline V CDR1 and CDR2: WSHSY, SAAADI.

This clonotype came up many times. The V gene is TRBV7-2, the J gene TRBJ2-3, with TRBD1 matching 7 bases. After removal of 1 base from V and 7 bases from J, the junction contained 5 bases not matched to a gene. Germline CDR1 is SGHTA and CDR2 is FQGNSA. The CDR3 spans 14 residues. The CDR3 loop reads CASSLGQGIHTQYF. In nucleotides, the CDR3 is TGTGCCAGCAGCTTAGGACAGGGAATACATACGCAGTATTTT.

At least ten counts were recorded for this clonotype. The rearrangement links TRBV6-1 to TRBJ1-5; D unclear. The CDR3 contains 14 residues. V lost 3 bases, J lost 5 bases, and 11 bases lay in between. The germline V gene encodes CDR1 MNHNS and CDR2 SASEGT. Here the CDR3 DNA reads TGTGCCAGCAGTGACATGGTAGGGTATCAGCCCCAGCATTTT. Protein: CASSDMVGYQPQHF.

Ten or more counts support this clonotype. The chain recombines TRBV12-3 or TRBV12-4 with TRBJ2-5; D call uncertain. Trimming removed 6 bases from V and 4 bases from J, with 3 bases in between. The CDR3 extends over 10 amino acids. The CDR3 bases are TGTGCCAGCAGCAGAGAGACCCAGTACTTC. It yields the protein CASSRETQYF.

This clonotype was observed at least ten times. The rearrangement links TRBV30 to TRBJ2-7, with 10 bases aligning to TRBD2. The V segment lost 3 bases and the J segment 7 bases; nucleotides outside the gene matches: 6. CDR3 length: 13 amino acids. Germline lookup yields CDR1 GTSNPN and CDR2 SVGIG (reference sequence). CDR3 region: CAWSRNSGREQYF. The CDR3 DNA sequence: TGTGCCTGGAGCCGGAATAGCGGGAGGGAGCAGTACTTC.

The chain has TRBV20-1 and TRBJ1-1; D is uncertain. Germline loops: CDR1 DFQATT, CDR2 SNEGSKA (reference sequence). This CDR3 has 13 residues. The V end lost 4 bases, the J end lost 3 bases, and 12 bases lay between the germline ends. In DNA form, the CDR3 reads TGCAGTGCTACTCGACGGTCGTACACTGAAGCTTTCTTT. This sequence encodes CSATRRSYTEAFF.

In its sample, this clonotype was seen many times. The chain employs TRBV25-1 and TRBJ2-2; no firm D call. Germline V CDR1 and CDR2: MGHDK, SYGVNS. The CDR3 runs 13 residues. Trimming took 7 bases from V and 2 from J, leaving 8 bases between them. In DNA, the CDR3 is TGTGCCAGCAATCCCGGCAACACCGGGGAGCTGTTTTTT. Translating gives CASNPGNTGELFF.

This clonotype was seen at least ten times. The V gene is TRBV15, the J gene TRBJ2-7; D is uncertain. V dropped 0 bases and J dropped 4 bases, with 10 bases sitting between them. Germline V CDR1 and CDR2: LNHNV, YYDKDF (reference sequence). The CDR3 is 14 residues long. This chain's CDR3 is CATSRDQTVYEQYF. CDR3 DNA sequence: TGTGCCACCAGCAGAGATCAAACAGTTTACGAGCAGTACTTC.

In its sample, this clonotype was seen many times. The chain employs TRBV30 and TRBJ2-1; the match to TRBD2 covers 8 bases. The CDR3 extends over 15 amino acids. CDR1 and CDR2 (germline): GTSNPN, SVGIG (reference sequence). Trimming took 2 bases from V and 5 from J; bases not matched to a gene: 8. CDR3 in amino acids: CAWSQETSVNNEQFF. DNA for the CDR3: TGTGCCTGGAGTCAGGAGACTAGCGTCAACAATGAGCAGTTCTTC. The variable domain in full, completed from reference TRBV30 and TRBJ2-1, reads SQTIHQWPATLVQPVGSPLSLECTVEGTSNPNLYWYRQAAGRGLQLLFYSVGIGQISSEVPQNLSASRPQDRQFILSSKKLLLSDSGFYLCAWSQETSVNNEQFFGPGTRLTVL.

This clonotype came up a few times. The CDR3 sequence: CASSLLQGAEEQYF. CDR3 nucleotide sequence: TGCGCCAGCAGCTTGCTTCAGGGGGCAGAAGAGCAGTACTTC. The rearrangement links TRBV5-1 to TRBJ2-7, with TRBD1 matching 8 bases. The CDR3 spans 14 residues. CDR1 and CDR2 from the germline V gene are SGHRS and YFSETQ. Trimming took 1 base from V and 7 from J; bases not matched to a gene: 7. Based on the CDR3 plus reference TRBV5-1 and TRBJ2-7, the full variable domain is KAGVTQTPRYLIKTRGQQVTLSCSPISGHRSVSWYQQTPGQGLQFLFEYFSETQRNKGNFPGRFSGRQFSNSRSEMNVSTLELGDSALYLCASSLLQGAEEQYFGPGTRLTVT.

The chain uses TRBV25-1 and TRBJ2-3; D unclear. The germline V gene encodes CDR1 MGHDK and CDR2 SYGVNS. The CDR3 has 13 amino acids. V was trimmed by 3 bases and J by 2 bases, leaving 6 bases between them. CDR3 in amino acids: CASSEAATDTQYF. CDR3 nucleotides: TGTGCCAGCAGTGAGGCAGCCACAGATACGCAGTATTTT.

Many counts were recorded for this clonotype. This sequence joins TRBV27 and TRBJ2-3; perhaps D is TRBD1 or TRBD2 (5 bases each). Trimming shortened V by 7 bases and J by 4 bases, and 15 bases separated the two germline ends. Germline V gene sequence: CDR1 MNHEY, CDR2 SMNVEV (reference sequence). The CDR3 is 14 amino acids. CDR3 DNA: TGTGCCAGCACCCCACGGGGCGAATCAGATACGCAGTATTTT. Its protein is CASTPRGESDTQYF.

This rearrangement joins TRBV4-1 to TRBJ2-4; TRBD2 matches at 9 bases. Trimming cost V 0 bases and J 6 bases; bases outside gene matches: 3. This CDR3 has 15 amino acids. From germline, CDR1 is MGHRA and CDR2 YSYEKL. In nucleotides, the CDR3 is TGCGCCAGCAGCCAAGAGGGGCGGGAGGGAAACATTCAGTACTTC. It yields the protein CASSQEGREGNIQYF.

This clonotype occurred a few times. The J gene is TRBJ2-5, the V gene TRBV5-4; unclear D gene. Per germline, CDR1 SGHNT and CDR2 YYREEE (reference sequence). This CDR3 spans 13 amino acids. V lost 5 bases and J 2 bases, leaving 10 bases between the germline ends. The CDR3 protein is CASSKARQETQYF. CDR3 DNA: TGTGCCAGCAGTAAAGCCAGGCAAGAGACCCAGTACTTC.

At least ten counts were recorded for this clonotype. The CDR3 sequence is CSAPIPNYEQYF. The CDR3 nucleotides are TGCAGTGCCCCTATCCCAAACTACGAGCAGTACTTC. The chain is built from TRBV20-1 and TRBJ2-7, with D hard to call. The CDR3 covers 12 residues. Trimming pared 6 bases from V and 3 bases from J, leaving 12 bases between. Germline V gene lookup returns CDR1 DFQATT and CDR2 SNEGSKA (reference sequence).

This clonotype was detected many times. The chain employs TRBV20-1 and TRBJ1-1; D unclear. Germline CDR1 and CDR2: DFQATT and SNEGSKA (reference sequence). V was pared by 3 bases and J by 4 bases, with 15 bases between. The CDR3 extends over 14 amino acids. The CDR3: CSASNPGKGTEAFF. CDR3 nucleotide sequence: TGCAGTGCTAGTAACCCCGGTAAGGGCACTGAAGCTTTCTTT.

This clonotype came up many times. The V call is TRBV10-3, the J call TRBJ2-5, with D perhaps TRBD1 or TRBD2 (5 bases each). Trimming left V 6 bases short and J 4 bases short, with 15 bases between. The V gene's germline CDR1 is ENHRY and CDR2 SYGVKD. The CDR3 runs to 14 residues. CDR3 in amino acids: CAIREDRGAETQYF. CDR3 in DNA: TGTGCCATCAGGGAAGACAGAGGGGCAGAGACCCAGTACTTC.

Many counts were recorded for this clonotype. The chain links TRBV18 to TRBJ1-1; D perhaps matches TRBD1 (6 bases). Trimming took off 5 bases at V and 8 bases at J, with 18 bases between the two ends. CDR1 KGHSH and CDR2 LQKENI come from the germline V gene. CDR3 size: 14 residues. DNA for the CDR3: TGTGCCAGCTCATCGGACAGCTCCGCCGTGGAAGCTTTCTTT. As protein: CASSSDSSAVEAFF.

The V gene is TRBV9, the J gene TRBJ2-3, with D hard to call. CDR1 and CDR2 (germline): SGDLS, YYNGEE. The ends were cut back, 3 bases at V and 2 bases at J, with 10 bases in the middle. This CDR3 has 14 residues. CDR3: CASSGSRNTDTQYF. The CDR3 nucleotides read TGTGCCAGCAGCGGATCAAGAAACACAGATACGCAGTATTTT.

This clonotype was seen at least ten times. This rearrangement joins TRBV18 to TRBJ1-5; no clear D gene. Germline V CDR1 and CDR2: KGHSH, LQKENI. Trimming stripped 6 bases from V and 4 bases from J, with 10 bases between. The length of the CDR3 is 13 residues. The CDR3 DNA follows: TGTGCCAGCTCGTCCGGAGAAAATCAGCCCCAGCATTTT. It is translated as CASSSGENQPQHF.